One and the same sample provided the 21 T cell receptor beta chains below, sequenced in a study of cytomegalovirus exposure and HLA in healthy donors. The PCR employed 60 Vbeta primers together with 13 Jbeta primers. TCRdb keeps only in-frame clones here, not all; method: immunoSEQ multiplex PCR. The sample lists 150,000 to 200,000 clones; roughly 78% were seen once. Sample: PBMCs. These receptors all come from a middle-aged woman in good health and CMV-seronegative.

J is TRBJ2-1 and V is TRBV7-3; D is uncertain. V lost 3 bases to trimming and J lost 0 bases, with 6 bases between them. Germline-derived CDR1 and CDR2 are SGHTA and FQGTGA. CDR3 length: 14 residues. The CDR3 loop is CASSLSSSYNEQFF. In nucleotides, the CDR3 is TGTGCCAGCAGCTTGAGTAGCTCCTACAATGAGCAGTTCTTC.

CDR3 coding DNA: TGTGCCAGCAGTTCTTCCAAAGGGGGAAGCGACGAGCAGTACTTC. Protein: CASSSSKGGSDEQYF. V usage is TRBV28 and J usage is TRBJ2-7, with D possibly TRBD1 on 6 matching bases. Trimming took 4 bases from V and 5 from J, leaving 18 bases between them. This CDR3 comprises 15 residues. Germline V gene data show CDR1 as MDHEN and CDR2 as SYDVKM.

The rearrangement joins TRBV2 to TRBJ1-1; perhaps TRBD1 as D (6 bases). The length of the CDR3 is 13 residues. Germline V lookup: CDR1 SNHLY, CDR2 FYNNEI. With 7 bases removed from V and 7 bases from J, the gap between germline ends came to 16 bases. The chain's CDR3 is CASTQVGAIEAFF. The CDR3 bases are TGTGCCAGCACCCAGGTGGGGGCCATTGAAGCTTTCTTT.

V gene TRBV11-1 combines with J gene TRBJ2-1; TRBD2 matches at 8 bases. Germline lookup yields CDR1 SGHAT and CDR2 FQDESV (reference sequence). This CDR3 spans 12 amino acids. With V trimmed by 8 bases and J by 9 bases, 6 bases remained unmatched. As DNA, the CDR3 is TGTGCCAGCTCCCGGGGGGGCCCTGAGCAGTTCTTC. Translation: CASSRGGPEQFF.

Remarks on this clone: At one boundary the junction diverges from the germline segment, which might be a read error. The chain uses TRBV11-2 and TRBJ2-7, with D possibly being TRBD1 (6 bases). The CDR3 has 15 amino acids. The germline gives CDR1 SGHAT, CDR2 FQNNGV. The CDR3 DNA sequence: TGTGCCAGCAGCTTAGATTGGGGGCAGGGGTACGAGCAGCACTTC. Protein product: CASSLDWGQGYEQHF.

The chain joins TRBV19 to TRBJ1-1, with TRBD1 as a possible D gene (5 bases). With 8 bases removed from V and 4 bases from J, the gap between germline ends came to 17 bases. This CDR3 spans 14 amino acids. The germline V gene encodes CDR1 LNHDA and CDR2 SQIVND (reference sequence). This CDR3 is CASAPTDLSTEAFF. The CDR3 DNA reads TGTGCCAGTGCCCCGACAGACCTGAGCACTGAAGCTTTCTTT.

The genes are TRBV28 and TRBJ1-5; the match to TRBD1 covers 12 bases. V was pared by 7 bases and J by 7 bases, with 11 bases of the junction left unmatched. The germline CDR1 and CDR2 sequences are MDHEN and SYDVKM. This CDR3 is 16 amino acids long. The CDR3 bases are TGTGCCAGCACCTACCCGGGACAGGGGGCCGGGCAGCCCCAGCATTTT. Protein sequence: CASTYPGQGAGQPQHF.

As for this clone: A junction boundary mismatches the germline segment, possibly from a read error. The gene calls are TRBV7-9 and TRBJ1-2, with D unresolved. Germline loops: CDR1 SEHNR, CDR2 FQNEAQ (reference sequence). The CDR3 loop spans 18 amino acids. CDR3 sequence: CSSSLSVGRALPLHGYTF. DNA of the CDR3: TGTTCCAGCAGCTTAAGTGTCGGGAGGGCCCTCCCGCTCCATGGCTACACCTTC.

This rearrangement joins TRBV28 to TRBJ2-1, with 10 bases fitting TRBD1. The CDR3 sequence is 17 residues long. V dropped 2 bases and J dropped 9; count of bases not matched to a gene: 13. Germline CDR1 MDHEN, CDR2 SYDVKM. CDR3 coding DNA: TGTGCCAGCAGTTTAGGTGACCCGGGACAGGGGTCGAGTGAGCAGTTCTTC. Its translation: CASSLGDPGQGSSEQFF. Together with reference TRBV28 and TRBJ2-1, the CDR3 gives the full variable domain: DVKVTQSSRYLVKRTGEKVFLECVQDMDHENMFWYRQDPGLGLRLIYFSYDVKMKEKGDIPEGYSVSREKKERFSLILESASTNQTSMYLCASSLGDPGQGSSEQFFGPGTRLTVL.

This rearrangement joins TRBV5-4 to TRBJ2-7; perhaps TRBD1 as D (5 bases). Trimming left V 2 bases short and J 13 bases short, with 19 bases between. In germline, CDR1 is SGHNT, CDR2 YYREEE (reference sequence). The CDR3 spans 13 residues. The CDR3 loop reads CASSFIGQGPSYF. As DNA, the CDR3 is TGTGCCAGCAGCTTTATTGGGCAGGGCCCCTCCTACTTC.

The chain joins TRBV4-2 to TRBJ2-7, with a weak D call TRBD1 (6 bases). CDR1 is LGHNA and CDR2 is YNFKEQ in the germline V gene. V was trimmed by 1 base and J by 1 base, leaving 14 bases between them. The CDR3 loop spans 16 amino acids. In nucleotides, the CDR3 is TGTGCCAGCAGCCAAGCGACTTCAGGGGCGTCCTACGAGCAGTACTTC. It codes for CASSQATSGASYEQYF.

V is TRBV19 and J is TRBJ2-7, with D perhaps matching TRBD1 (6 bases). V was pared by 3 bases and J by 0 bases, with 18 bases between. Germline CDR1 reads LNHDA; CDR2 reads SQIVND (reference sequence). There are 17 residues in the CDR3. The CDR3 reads CASSISLHGQTSYEQYF. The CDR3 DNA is TGTGCCAGTAGTATTTCCCTCCACGGACAGACCTCCTACGAGCAGTACTTC.

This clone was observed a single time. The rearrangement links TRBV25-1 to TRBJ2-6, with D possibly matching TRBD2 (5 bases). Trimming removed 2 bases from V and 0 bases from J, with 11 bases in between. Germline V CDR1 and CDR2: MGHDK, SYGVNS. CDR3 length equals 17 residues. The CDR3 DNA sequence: TGTGCCAGCAGTGAAAGGATCGGGATCTCTGGGGCCAACGTCCTGACTTTC. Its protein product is CASSERIGISGANVLTF.

CDR3 nucleotides: TGTGCCAGCAGTCCGAAGATCCTGACTACGGACCCCACAGATACGCAGTATTTT. This codes for CASSPKILTTDPTDTQYF. The chain uses TRBV28 and TRBJ2-3; D might be TRBD2 (5 bases). Germline lookup yields CDR1 MDHEN and CDR2 SYDVKM. Trimming removed 5 bases from V and 2 bases from J, with 23 bases in between. The length of the CDR3 is 18 residues.

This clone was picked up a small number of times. CDR3 sequence: CASTPGEKLFF. CDR3 in DNA: TGTGCCAGCACCCCGGGGGAAAAACTGTTTTTT. The gene calls are TRBV25-1 and TRBJ1-4; D uncertain. From germline, CDR1 is MGHDK and CDR2 SYGVNS. The CDR3 sequence is 11 residues long. The V gene lost 7 bases and the J gene lost 8 bases, with 8 bases spanning the gap.

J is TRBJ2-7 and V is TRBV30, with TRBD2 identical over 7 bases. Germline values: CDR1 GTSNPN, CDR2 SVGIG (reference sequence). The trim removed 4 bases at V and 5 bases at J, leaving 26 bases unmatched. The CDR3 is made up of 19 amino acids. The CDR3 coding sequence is TGTGCCTGGAATCTAGGGAGGGGTGGGCGGGAGAATCCCCCCCACGAGCAGTACTTC. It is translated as CAWNLGRGGRENPPHEQYF.

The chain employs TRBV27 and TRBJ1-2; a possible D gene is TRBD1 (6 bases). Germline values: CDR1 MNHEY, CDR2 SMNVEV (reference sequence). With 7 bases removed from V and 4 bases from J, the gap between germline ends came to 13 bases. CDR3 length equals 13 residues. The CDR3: CASKRGGVYGYTF. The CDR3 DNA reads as TGTGCCAGCAAACGGGGGGGCGTCTATGGCTACACCTTC.

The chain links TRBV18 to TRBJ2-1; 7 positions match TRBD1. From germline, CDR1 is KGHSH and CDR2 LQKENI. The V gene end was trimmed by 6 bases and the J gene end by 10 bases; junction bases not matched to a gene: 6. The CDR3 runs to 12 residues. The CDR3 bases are TGTGCCAGCTCCCAAGACAGGGAAGAGCAGTTCTTC. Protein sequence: CASSQDREEQFF.

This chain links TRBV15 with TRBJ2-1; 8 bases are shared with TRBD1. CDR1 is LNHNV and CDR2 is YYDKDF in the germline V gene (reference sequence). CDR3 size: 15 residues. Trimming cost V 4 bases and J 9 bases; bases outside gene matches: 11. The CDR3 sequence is CATSKGQGRYAEQFF. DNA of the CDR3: TGTGCCACCAGCAAAGGACAGGGAAGGTACGCTGAGCAGTTCTTC.

DNA of the CDR3: TGTGCCAGCAGCTCAGTACAGACCCAGTACTTC. The encoded protein is CASSSVQTQYF. The chain joins TRBV14 to TRBJ2-5; no clear D gene. Trimming shortened V by 5 bases and J by 6 bases, and 7 bases separated the two germline ends. The CDR3 extends over 11 amino acids. Germline loops: CDR1 SGHDN, CDR2 FVKESK.

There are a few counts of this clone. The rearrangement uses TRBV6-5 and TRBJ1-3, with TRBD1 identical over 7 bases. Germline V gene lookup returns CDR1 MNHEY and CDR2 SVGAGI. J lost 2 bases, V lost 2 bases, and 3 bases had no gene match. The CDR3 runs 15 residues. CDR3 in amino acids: CASSYTTGAGNTIYF. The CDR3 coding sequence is TGTGCCAGCAGTTACACCACAGGGGCTGGAAACACCATATATTTT.